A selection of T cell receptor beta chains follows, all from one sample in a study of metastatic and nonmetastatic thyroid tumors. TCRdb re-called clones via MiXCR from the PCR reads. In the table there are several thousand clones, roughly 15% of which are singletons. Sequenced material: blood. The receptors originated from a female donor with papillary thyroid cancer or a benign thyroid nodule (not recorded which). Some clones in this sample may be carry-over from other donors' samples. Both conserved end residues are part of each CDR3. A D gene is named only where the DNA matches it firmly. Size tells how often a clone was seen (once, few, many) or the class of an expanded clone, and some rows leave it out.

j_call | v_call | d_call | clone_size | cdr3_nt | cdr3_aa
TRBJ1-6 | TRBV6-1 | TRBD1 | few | TGTGCCAGCAGAGCCACCCTCGACAGGGAATCACCCCTCCACTTT | CASRATLDRESPLHF
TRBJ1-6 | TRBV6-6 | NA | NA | TGTGCCAGCAGTTACCAGGACGGTGATAATTCACCCCTCCACTTT | CASSYQDGDNSPLHF
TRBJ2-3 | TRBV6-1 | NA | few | TGTGCCAGCAGTGAACCCCGTGAGGGCACAGATACGCAGTATTTT | CASSEPREGTDTQYF
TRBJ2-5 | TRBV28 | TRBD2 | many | TGTGCCAGCGAAGGGTCCGCGGGGGGAGGGACCCAGTACTTC | CASEGSAGGGTQYF
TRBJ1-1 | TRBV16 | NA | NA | TGTGCCAGCTTCCAAGACCCGCAGGGCGGCACTGAAGCTTTCTTT | CASFQDPQGGTEAFF
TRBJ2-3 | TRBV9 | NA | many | TGTGCCAGCAGCGCCCTCGAGGGCTCAGATACGCAGTATTTT | CASSALEGSDTQYF
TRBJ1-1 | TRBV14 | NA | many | TGTGCCAGCAGCCCTTCGCGGGTGCTTCAGGGAGCTTTCTTT | CASSPSRVLQGAFF
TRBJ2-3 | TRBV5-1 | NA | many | TGCGCCAGCAGCCGCTCAACCACAGGGGGGGGAGATACGCAGTATTTT | CASSRSTTGGGDTQYF
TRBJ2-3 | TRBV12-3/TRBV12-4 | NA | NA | TGTGCCAGCGGTCTAGGACTTAGCACAGATACGCAGTATTTT | CASGLGLSTDTQYF
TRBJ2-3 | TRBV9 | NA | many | TGTGCCAGCAGCGACGGATTTACAGATACGCAGTATTTT | CASSDGFTDTQYF
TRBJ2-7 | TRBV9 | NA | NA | TGTGCCAGCAGCGTAGGTGCTACCCCCTACGAGCAGTACTTC | CASSVGATPYEQYF
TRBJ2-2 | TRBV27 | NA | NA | TGTGCCAGCGGGGGTAGTCGAGCCTCGAACACCGGGGAGCTGTTTTTT | CASGGSRASNTGELFF
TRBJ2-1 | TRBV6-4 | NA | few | TGTGCCAGCAGTGAGGGTTCGGAGGCGCACAATGAGCAGTTCTTC | CASSEGSEAHNEQFF
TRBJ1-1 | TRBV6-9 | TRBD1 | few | TGTGCCAGCAGTTCTTCAGGACAGGCGAACACTGAAGCTTTCTTT | CASSSSGQANTEAFF
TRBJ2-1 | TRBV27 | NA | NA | TGTGCCAGCAGTCTATGTGGGGCTGAGCAGTTCTTC | CASSLCGAEQFF
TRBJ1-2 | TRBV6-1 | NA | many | TGTGCCACTAAAACCGGTTTTTATGGCTACACCTTC | CATKTGFYGYTF
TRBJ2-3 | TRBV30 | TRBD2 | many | TGTGCCTGGAGTGGGACTAGCGGTCGCACAGATACGCAGTATTTT | CAWSGTSGRTDTQYF
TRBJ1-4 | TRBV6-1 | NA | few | TGTGCCACTATAGCAGGGCCTCTTAAGGAAAAACTGTTTTTT | CATIAGPLKEKLFF
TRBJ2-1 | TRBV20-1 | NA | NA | TGCAGTGGCTCAAGGGGGGGTGAGCAGTTCTTC | CSGSRGGEQFF
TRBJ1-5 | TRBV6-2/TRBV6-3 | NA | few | TGTGCCAGCAGACCCTATATCAGGGAAGTATGGAAAATTGGAAATCAGCCCCAGCATTTT | CASRPYIREVWKIGNQPQHF
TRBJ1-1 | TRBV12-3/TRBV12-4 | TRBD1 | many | TGTGCCAGCAGCTACATGGGACAGGGAGGAACTGAAGCTTTCTTT | CASSYMGQGGTEAFF
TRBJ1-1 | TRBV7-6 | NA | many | TGTGCCAGCAGCTTAGCGGCGGGGGACACTGAAGCTTTCTTT | CASSLAAGDTEAFF
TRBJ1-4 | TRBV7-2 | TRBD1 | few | TGTGCCAGCAGCCAGCGGACAGGGAATAATGAAAAACTGTTTTTT | CASSQRTGNNEKLFF
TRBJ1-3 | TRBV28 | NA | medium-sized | TGTGCCAGCAGTCTAGGGAGACAGATAAGCTCTGGAAACACCATATATTTT | CASSLGRQISSGNTIYF
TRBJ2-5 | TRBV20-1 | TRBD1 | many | TGCAGTGCTCTTCGGGACAGCGAGTTGCAAGAGACCCAGTACTTC | CSALRDSELQETQYF
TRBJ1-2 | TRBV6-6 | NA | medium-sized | TGTGCCAGCAGTTACAATATGGTTGACTATGGCTACACCTTC | CASSYNMVDYGYTF
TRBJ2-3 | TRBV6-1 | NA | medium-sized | TGTGCCAGCATGAGAGAAGATACGCAGTATTTT | CASMREDTQYF
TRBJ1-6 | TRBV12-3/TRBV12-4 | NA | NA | TGTGCCAGCAGTTCACCTCCACCTTCACCCCTCCACTTT | CASSSPPPSPLHF
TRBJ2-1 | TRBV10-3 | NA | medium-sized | TGTGCCATCAGTGAGTTTGGGGGGTCCTACAATGAGCAGTTCTTC | CAISEFGGSYNEQFF
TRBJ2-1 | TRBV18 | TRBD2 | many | TGTGCCAGCTCACCGGATGGGACTAGCGGGAGGAAGTTCTTC | CASSPDGTSGRKFF
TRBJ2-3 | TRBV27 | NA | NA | TGTGCCAGCAGTTTATGGTCCCCGTGGAACACAGATACGCAGTATTTT | CASSLWSPWNTDTQYF
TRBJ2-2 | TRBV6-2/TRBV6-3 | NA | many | TGTGCCAGCAGTTACTCTACCGAGGAGCTGTTTTTT | CASSYSTEELFF
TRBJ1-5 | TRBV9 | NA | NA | TGTGCCAGCAGCGTATTTGGGGGCGAAGGTCAGCCCCAGCATTTT | CASSVFGGEGQPQHF
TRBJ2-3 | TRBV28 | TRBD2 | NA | TGTGCCAGCAGTACCCCGGGACTAGCGGGAATCACAGATACGCAGTATTTT | CASSTPGLAGITDTQYF
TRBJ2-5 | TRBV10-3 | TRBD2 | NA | TGTGCCACGCGGGGGGCTCAAGAGACCCAGTACTTC | CATRGAQETQYF
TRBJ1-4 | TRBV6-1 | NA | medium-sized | TGTGCCAGCAGCGGGACATTTCAGGAAAAACTGTTTTTT | CASSGTFQEKLFF
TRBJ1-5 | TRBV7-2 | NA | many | TGTGCCAGCAGCTCAGATACATATCAGCCCCAGCATTTT | CASSSDTYQPQHF
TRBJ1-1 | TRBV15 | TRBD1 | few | TGTGCCACCAGCAGGGGGACAGGGATGAACACTGAAGCTTTCTTT | CATSRGTGMNTEAFF
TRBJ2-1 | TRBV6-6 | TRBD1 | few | TGTGCCAGCAGTTACTCAGGGGGCTATACTAGTCATAATGAGCAGTTCTTC | CASSYSGGYTSHNEQFF
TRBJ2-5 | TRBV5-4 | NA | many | TGTGCCAGCAGCCAGTGGGCACAAGAGACCCAGTACTTC | CASSQWAQETQYF
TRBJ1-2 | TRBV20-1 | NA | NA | TGCAATGCATGGATTGGACAATCTAACTATAGCTACACCTTC | CNAWIGQSNYSYTF
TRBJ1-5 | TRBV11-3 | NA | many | TGTGCCAGCAGCAAATCATTCGGGGAGGGTAGCAATCAGCCCCAGCATTTT | CASSKSFGEGSNQPQHF